One and the same sample provided the 30 T cell receptor beta chains below, sequenced in a study of blood T cell repertoires in COVID-19. The table came from immunoSEQ multiplex PCR; TCRdb's copy has only in-frame clones and leaves some out. Among about 9,000 clones listed, approximately 86% were seen once. Source material: peripheral blood. The receptors shown here come from a human donor with active COVID-19. The donor label of this sample is uncertain.

The chain joins TRBV12-5 to TRBJ2-2, with 7 bases fitting TRBD1. The CDR3 is 14 amino acids. The junction had 2 bases not matched to a gene; V was cut back by 2 bases and J by 5 bases. Germline V gene sequence: CDR1 LGHNT, CDR2 FRNRAP. The CDR3 here is CASGLNRGTGELFF. Here the CDR3 DNA reads TGTGCTAGTGGTTTGAACAGGGGAACCGGGGAGCTGTTTTTT.

This chain joins TRBV19 and TRBJ1-3; TRBD1 aligns across 9 bases. The CDR3 loop spans 14 amino acids. Germline CDR1 reads LNHDA; CDR2 reads SQIVND (reference sequence). V lost 6 bases, J lost 4 bases, and 4 bases stayed unmatched. The CDR3 is CASRKQGAGNTIYF. CDR3 sequence (DNA): TGTGCCAGTAGGAAACAGGGGGCCGGAAACACCATATATTTT.

V is TRBV15 and J is TRBJ2-7, with TRBD2 matching over 13 bases. This CDR3 has 17 residues. CDR1 is LNHNV, CDR2 YYDKDF, per germline (reference sequence). With V trimmed by 3 bases and J by 1 base, 6 bases remained unmatched. This chain's CDR3 is CATSSTSGRAGSYEQYV. Written as DNA, the CDR3 is TGTGCCACCAGCAGCACTAGCGGGAGGGCAGGGTCCTACGAGCAGTACGTC.

The V gene is TRBV7-8, the J gene TRBJ1-2, with D possibly matching TRBD1 (5 bases). Looked up from germline, CDR1 is SGHVS and CDR2 is FQNEAQ. The V end lost 1 base, the J end lost 6 bases, and 6 bases lay between the germline ends. This CDR3 contains 12 residues. The CDR3 bases are TGTGCCAGCAGCTTAGGGGGGGATGGCTACACCTTC. Its translation: CASSLGGDGYTF.

This clone was detected only a few times. This chain links TRBV7-2 with TRBJ1-5, with D unclear. V lost 1 base and J 3 bases, leaving 10 bases between the germline ends. This CDR3 is built from 15 residues. Germline V gives CDR1 SGHTA, CDR2 FQGNSA. CDR3 sequence: CASSLVPSPNQPQHF. DNA of the CDR3: TGTGCCAGCAGCTTAGTCCCCTCCCCCAATCAGCCCCAGCATTTT.

V usage is TRBV10-2 and J usage is TRBJ2-1; 9 positions agree with TRBD1. Germline CDR1 and CDR2: WSHSY and SAAADI. The ends lost 5 bases at V and 3 bases at J; junction bases unmatched: 2. CDR3 length: 14 amino acids. The CDR3 sequence: CASSRTGVYNEQFF. The CDR3 bases are TGCGCCAGCAGTAGGACAGGGGTCTACAATGAGCAGTTCTTC.

This clone was counted a few times. J is TRBJ1-5 and V is TRBV6-1, with a tentative D call TRBD1 (6 bases). Trimming took 6 bases from V and 8 from J, leaving 17 bases between them. Germline CDR1 reads MNHNS; CDR2 reads SASEGT. The CDR3 has 14 residues. In DNA form, the CDR3 reads TGTGCCAGCAGGCCTGACAGGCCCCAGGAGCCCCAGCATTTT. Translating gives CASRPDRPQEPQHF.

Only a few counts were recorded for this clone. This chain connects TRBV7-2 to TRBJ1-5; tentative D call: TRBD1 (5 bases). In germline, CDR1 is SGHTA, CDR2 FQGNSA. With 3 bases removed from V and 3 bases from J, the gap between germline ends came to 9 bases. The CDR3 is 14 amino acids. In DNA form, the CDR3 reads TGTGCCAGCAGCTTGGGGCAGTTCAATCAGCCCCAGCATTTT. Amino acids: CASSLGQFNQPQHF.

The chain joins TRBV29-1 to TRBJ2-7, with D maybe TRBD2 (6 bases). The germline V gene encodes CDR1 SQVTM and CDR2 ANQGSEA. The V end was cut by 5 bases, the J end by 5 bases, with 13 bases between. The CDR3 consists of 12 residues. The CDR3 coding sequence is TGCAGCGTTATTGCGGGGCCGGACGAGCAGTACGTC. Translating gives CSVIAGPDEQYV.

The chain employs TRBV7-2 and TRBJ2-3; tentatively, D is TRBD2 (5 bases). The CDR3 spans 14 residues. The ends were cut back, 5 bases at V and 1 base at J, with 10 bases in the middle. Germline CDR1 SGHTA, CDR2 FQGNSA. CDR3 in amino acids: CASSALGGTDTQYF. The CDR3 coding sequence is TGTGCCAGCAGCGCCCTCGGGGGCACAGATACGCAGTATTTT.

This chain connects TRBV9 to TRBJ2-3; D is unclear. This CDR3 has 14 residues. Germline V gene sequence: CDR1 SGDLS, CDR2 YYNGEE. V lost 3 bases to trimming and J lost 2 bases, with 10 bases between them. As DNA, the CDR3 is TGTGCCAGCAGCGCCGAGGTCGCCACAGATACGCAGTATTTT. This encodes CASSAEVATDTQYF.

V gene TRBV20-1 combines with J gene TRBJ2-7, with D unclear. The length of the CDR3 is 14 residues. Per the germline V gene, CDR1 is DFQATT and CDR2 is SNEGSKA (reference sequence). V lost 3 bases, J lost 0 bases, and 12 bases lay in between. CDR3 residues: CSASPAAYSYEQYF. The DNA of the CDR3 is TGCAGTGCTAGTCCTGCGGCGTACTCCTACGAGCAGTACTTC.

This chain uses TRBV19 with TRBJ2-7, with 10 bases matching TRBD2. The CDR3 consists of 18 residues. V shed 4 bases and J 1 base; nucleotides not matched to a gene: 13. Germline loops: CDR1 LNHDA, CDR2 SQIVND (reference sequence). The CDR3 sequence: CASSKGLARPKISYEQYV. The CDR3 DNA reads as TGTGCCAGTAGTAAGGGACTAGCGCGACCCAAAATATCCTACGAGCAGTACGTC.

This rearrangement joins TRBV9 to TRBJ2-1; 16 nucleotides align to TRBD2. The V and J ends lost 6 bases and 9 bases, in that order; junction bases with no gene match: 6. Germline values: CDR1 SGDLS, CDR2 YYNGEE. The CDR3 runs to 15 residues. The CDR3 nucleotides read TGTGCCAGCATCTTCGGGACTAGCGGGAGGGTTGAGCAGTTCTTC. This translates into CASIFGTSGRVEQFF. The whole variable domain, filled in from reference TRBV9 and TRBJ2-1, reads DSGVTQTPKHLITATGQRVTLRCSPRSGDLSVYWYQQSLDQGLQFLIQYYNGEERAKGNILERFSAQQFPDLHSELNLSSLELGDSALYFCASIFGTSGRVEQFFGPGTRLTVL.

The V call is TRBV19, the J call TRBJ2-5; D perhaps matches TRBD2 (6 bases). CDR1 is LNHDA and CDR2 is SQIVND in the germline V gene (reference sequence). This CDR3 is 15 amino acids long. Trimming removed 6 bases from V and 0 bases from J, with 14 bases in between. DNA of the CDR3: TGTGCCAGTAGCATGGGGAGGTCCTACCAAGAGACCCAGTACTTC. Translation gives CASSMGRSYQETQYF.

The genes are TRBV24-1 and TRBJ1-5, with 11 bases fitting TRBD1. Germline CDR1 KGHDR, CDR2 SFDVKD. The V and J ends lost 3 bases and 0 bases, in that order; junction bases with no gene match: 3. The CDR3 has 17 residues. In DNA, the CDR3 is TGTGCCACCAGTGATGATGGGACAGGGGGTAGCAATCAGCCCCAGCATTTT. This gives the protein CATSDDGTGGSNQPQHF.

CDR3 coding DNA: TGTGCCAGCAGCCATCCCCCCGGGACTAGCGACTGGCTGGGGAATGAGCAGTTCTTC. Amino acid sequence: CASSHPPGTSDWLGNEQFF. The chain is built from TRBV3-1 (or the pseudogene TRBV3-2) and TRBJ2-1; 10 nucleotides match TRBD2. The CDR3 covers 19 residues. CDR1 is LGHDT, CDR2 YNNKEL, per germline (reference sequence). V lost 3 bases and J lost 7; bases outside the gene matches: 18.

This chain uses TRBV28 with TRBJ1-5, with TRBD1 as a possible D gene (6 bases). CDR1 is MDHEN and CDR2 is SYDVKM in the germline V gene. Trimming took 6 bases from V and 3 from J, leaving 15 bases between them. The CDR3 is 15 residues long. The CDR3 sequence is CASRPGTPYNQPQHF. CDR3 nucleotide sequence: TGTGCCAGCAGGCCCGGGACACCTTACAATCAGCCCCAGCATTTT. The entire variable domain, with the rest obtained from reference TRBV28 and TRBJ1-5, is as follows: DVKVTQSSRYLVKRTGEKVFLECVQDMDHENMFWYRQDPGLGLRLIYFSYDVKMKEKGDIPEGYSVSREKKERFSLILESASTNQTSMYLCASRPGTPYNQPQHFGDGTRLSIL.

The rearrangement joins TRBV9 to TRBJ1-6; D is possibly TRBD1 (5 bases). There are 14 residues in the CDR3. Germline CDR1 and CDR2: SGDLS and YYNGEE. V was shortened by 2 bases and J by 10 bases, with 13 bases between the two germline ends. Here the CDR3 DNA reads TGTGCCAGCAGCGTGGGGTCGGAGGGGTCACCCCTCCACTTT. Residues: CASSVGSEGSPLHF.

This chain uses TRBV6-4 with TRBJ2-3, with D possibly TRBD2 on 5 matching bases. CDR3 length equals 15 residues. V was trimmed by 3 bases and J by 2 bases, leaving 12 bases between them. The germline V gene encodes CDR1 MRHNA and CDR2 SNTAGT. The CDR3 protein is CASSEGSGTTDTQYF. CDR3 DNA: TGTGCCAGCAGTGAGGGCAGCGGCACCACAGATACGCAGTATTTT.

This chain joins TRBV5-1 and TRBJ2-2; TRBD2 aligns across 8 bases. The junction had 12 bases not matched to a gene; V was cut back by 4 bases and J by 7 bases. This CDR3 is 16 amino acids long. Germline-derived CDR1 and CDR2 are SGHRS and YFSETQ. CDR3 bases: TGCGCCAGCAGCCTGCCGCGAGCGGGAGCGGTCGGGGAGCTGTTTTTT. This translates into CASSLPRAGAVGELFF.

The rearrangement links TRBV29-1 to TRBJ1-2; 10 bases match TRBD1. The CDR3 runs to 16 residues. CDR1 is SQVTM and CDR2 is ANQGSEA in the germline V gene. J was trimmed by 8 bases and V by 0 bases; bases with no gene match: 12. CDR3 nucleotides: TGCAGCGTTGAAGATTTCGCGGGGACAGGGGTAGGCGGCTACACCTTC. Amino acids: CSVEDFAGTGVGGYTF.

This clone was recorded once. The chain links TRBV19 to TRBJ2-7; possibly TRBD1 for D (6 bases). Between the trimmed V and J ends, which lost 6 bases and 3 bases, there was a span of 15 bases. CDR1 LNHDA and CDR2 SQIVND come from the germline V gene (reference sequence). The CDR3 consists of 14 residues. This chain's CDR3 is CASRGDNGHYEQYF. The CDR3 bases are TGTGCCAGTAGGGGGGACAACGGGCACTACGAGCAGTACTTC.

V and J are TRBV7-2 and TRBJ2-2, with a weak D call TRBD2 (7 bases). The V and J ends lost 1 base and 5 bases respectively, with 14 bases between them. CDR3 length equals 16 residues. Germline CDR1 and CDR2: SGHTA and FQGNSA. The CDR3 bases are TGTGCCAGCAGCTTAGTCGCGGGGGCGCGGACCGGGGAGCTGTTTTTT. Translated, it gives CASSLVAGARTGELFF.

The genes are TRBV5-8 and TRBJ1-6, with D possibly matching TRBD1 (6 bases). CDR1 and CDR2 (germline): SGHTS, YDEGEE. Trimming pared 0 bases from V and 9 bases from J, leaving 13 bases between. This CDR3 comprises 15 residues. The CDR3 spells CASSLAGAKGSPLHF. CDR3 sequence (DNA): TGTGCCAGCAGCTTGGCAGGGGCGAAGGGTTCACCCCTCCACTTT.

The chain is built from TRBV3-1 (or the pseudogene TRBV3-2) and TRBJ2-7; 13 nucleotides line up with TRBD2. V trimming: 4 bases; J trimming: 6 bases; junction bases outside the gene matches: 6. CDR1 and CDR2 from the germline V gene are LGHDT and YNNKEL (reference sequence). The CDR3 loop spans 15 amino acids. The CDR3 DNA is TGTGCCAGCAGCCCGTGGACTAGCGGGGGATCCGAGCAGTACTTC. Translation: CASSPWTSGGSEQYF.

The chain couples TRBV5-6 to TRBJ2-7; 8 nucleotides line up with TRBD2. J was trimmed by 1 base and V by 6 bases; bases with no gene match: 9. Germline V gene data show CDR1 as SGHDT and CDR2 as YYEEEE. The CDR3 has 15 residues. Here the CDR3 DNA reads TGTGCCAGCACTATCGGGAGGGGTGAGTCCTACGAGCAGTACGTC. It translates to CASTIGRGESYEQYV.

The chain combines TRBV4-2 with TRBJ2-3, with 7 bases identical to TRBD2. CDR1 is LGHNA and CDR2 is YNFKEQ in the germline V gene. V shed 5 bases, J shed 2 bases, and the junction held 4 bases outside the gene matches. The CDR3 totals 14 residues. DNA of the CDR3: TGTGCCAGCAGCGGGGGGGGTAACACAGATACGCAGTATTTT. This gives the protein CASSGGGNTDTQYF.

This chain connects TRBV18 to TRBJ2-7; D may be TRBD1 (5 bases). The V end was cut by 0 bases, the J end by 5 bases, with 11 bases between. This CDR3 comprises 14 residues. Germline-derived CDR1 and CDR2 are KGHSH and LQKENI. CDR3 DNA: TGTGCCAGCTCACCACCTGCCAGGGTGAACGAGCAGTACTTC. Translation gives CASSPPARVNEQYF.

This clone was counted a single time. The chain is built from TRBV18 and TRBJ2-5, with 10 bases matching TRBD2. V shed 1 base and J 1 base; nucleotides not matched to a gene: 0. The germline V gene has CDR1 KGHSH and CDR2 LQKENI. This CDR3 contains 15 residues. The CDR3 DNA reads TGTGCCAGCTCACCACTAGCGGGAGGCCAAGAGACCCAGTACTTC. Its translation is CASSPLAGGQETQYF.